Listed below are T cell receptor beta chains from one sample, sequenced in a study of blood T cell repertoires in COVID-19. Profiling relied on immunoSEQ multiplex PCR, and the TCRdb table lists in-frame clones only, not all of them. The sample lists 150,000 or so clones, around four fifths occurring once. The sample taken for sequencing was PBMCs or T cells enriched from blood (not recorded which). These receptors were collected from a woman aged 50 to 65 in a cohort exposed to, infected with or recovered from COVID-19 (not recorded which). CDR3s include the opening cysteine and the closing phenylalanine or tryptophan. The order of the fields is clone size, D gene, J gene, V gene, CDR3 DNA, CDR3 protein. D genes are given only for firm matches. Clone size is not always given. Where it is, it says once, few, many or a class for expanded clones.

abundance: once; d_gene: TRBD2; j_gene: TRBJ2-1; v_gene: TRBV10-3; CDR3nt: TGTGCCACCACAACGCATCAAACTAGCGGGAGTCCAAATGAGCAGTTCTTC; CDR3aa: CATTTHQTSGSPNEQFF
abundance: -; d_gene: TRBD1; j_gene: TRBJ2-5; v_gene: TRBV20-1; CDR3nt: TGCAGTGCTAGTACCGGGACAGGGGAAGAGACCCAGTACTTC; CDR3aa: CSASTGTGEETQYF
abundance: once; d_gene: TRBD1; j_gene: TRBJ1-1; v_gene: TRBV9; CDR3nt: TGTGCCAGCAGCGGTCCGAACGTCTCCCCGGGACAGAAGCGGAACACTGAAGCTTTCTTT; CDR3aa: CASSGPNVSPGQKRNTEAFF
abundance: -; d_gene: TRBD1; j_gene: TRBJ2-5; v_gene: TRBV9; CDR3nt: TGTGCCAGCAGCCCCAGCCCCGACAGGGATCAGATCCAGTACTTC; CDR3aa: CASSPSPDRDQIQYF
abundance: -; d_gene: TRBD2; j_gene: TRBJ2-1; v_gene: TRBV29-1; CDR3nt: TGCAGCGTCGGGGGGGCGGAATACAATGAGCAGTTCTTC; CDR3aa: CSVGGAEYNEQFF
abundance: few; d_gene: -; j_gene: TRBJ2-7; v_gene: TRBV12-3/TRBV12-4; CDR3nt: TGTGCCAGCAGTCCCGGGGGTGGCGAGCAGTACTTC; CDR3aa: CASSPGGGEQYF
abundance: once; d_gene: -; j_gene: TRBJ1-5; v_gene: TRBV7-2; CDR3nt: TGTGCCAGCAGCTTCCTAGACAGCGCGGATCAGCCCCAGCATTTT; CDR3aa: CASSFLDSADQPQHF
abundance: few; d_gene: TRBD1; j_gene: TRBJ2-7; v_gene: TRBV7-9; CDR3nt: TGTGCCAGCAGCTCCCGCTATGGGACAGCATCCTACGAGCAGTACTTC; CDR3aa: CASSSRYGTASYEQYF
abundance: -; d_gene: TRBD1; j_gene: TRBJ1-5; v_gene: TRBV30; CDR3nt: TGTGCCTGGGATATTGGACAGGGGGTAGCTCAGCCCCAGCATTTT; CDR3aa: CAWDIGQGVAQPQHF
abundance: few; d_gene: -; j_gene: TRBJ1-1; v_gene: TRBV5-1; CDR3nt: TGCGCCACTTCTCGGCAGGGGCTCTTGGGTCATTCGACTGAAGCTTTCTTT; CDR3aa: CATSRQGLLGHSTEAFF
abundance: -; d_gene: TRBD2; j_gene: TRBJ2-5; v_gene: TRBV11-3; CDR3nt: TGTGCCAGCAGCTTAGAAGATAGCGGGGGCCCCGAAGAGACCCAGTACTTC; CDR3aa: CASSLEDSGGPEETQYF
abundance: -; d_gene: TRBD1; j_gene: TRBJ2-2; v_gene: TRBV7-2; CDR3nt: TGTGCCAGCAGCTTGGGACAGGCTGAGGCCGGGGAGCTGTTTTTT; CDR3aa: CASSLGQAEAGELFF
abundance: once; d_gene: -; j_gene: TRBJ1-4; v_gene: TRBV27; CDR3nt: TGTGCCAGCAGTTTTCACGGGGATAATGAAAAACTGTTTTTT; CDR3aa: CASSFHGDNEKLFF
abundance: -; d_gene: -; j_gene: TRBJ2-5; v_gene: TRBV7-9; CDR3nt: TGTGCCAGCAGCTCCGGGGAGACCCAGTACTTC; CDR3aa: CASSSGETQYF
abundance: -; d_gene: -; j_gene: TRBJ2-1; v_gene: TRBV13; CDR3nt: TGTGCCAGCAGCCCGCTTCGTGGGGGCCTGGGTGGCAATGAGCAGTTCTTC; CDR3aa: CASSPLRGGLGGNEQFF
abundance: -; d_gene: TRBD1; j_gene: TRBJ1-6; v_gene: TRBV27; CDR3nt: TGTGCCAGCAGCCCAGACAGGGTTGGATCACCCCTCCACTTT; CDR3aa: CASSPDRVGSPLHF
abundance: few; d_gene: -; j_gene: TRBJ2-7; v_gene: TRBV11-2; CDR3nt: TGTGCCAGCAGCTTAGGTTCGGGCGAGCAGTACTTC; CDR3aa: CASSLGSGEQYF
abundance: -; d_gene: -; j_gene: TRBJ1-6; v_gene: TRBV9; CDR3nt: TGTGCCAGCAGCCCAACTCGGGGGAGTCCCTATAATTCACCCCTCCACTTT; CDR3aa: CASSPTRGSPYNSPLHF
abundance: -; d_gene: -; j_gene: TRBJ1-2; v_gene: TRBV3-1/TRBV3-2; CDR3nt: TGTGCCAGCAGCCGCCGGACAAACTATGGCTACACCTTC; CDR3aa: CASSRRTNYGYTF
abundance: -; d_gene: -; j_gene: TRBJ1-2; v_gene: TRBV3-1/TRBV3-2; CDR3nt: TGTGCCAGCAGCCAAGATACAGATGGCCGCACCTATGGCTACACCTTC; CDR3aa: CASSQDTDGRTYGYTF